This TCR beta chain was sequenced in a study of cytomegalovirus exposure and HLA in healthy donors. The V gene's germline CDR1 is SGHTA and CDR2 FQGTGA. Trimming took 3 bases from V and 4 from J; bases not matched to a gene: 6. The CDR3 has 16 residues. 13 Jbeta primers and 60 Vbeta primers were used for the PCR. Clones were sequenced by immunoSEQ multiplex PCR, and TCRdb holds only the in-frame ones, with some missing. The repertoire consists of 180,000 or so clones, with about 75% occurring once and the leading ten covering about 7.7%. The rearrangement uses TRBV7-3 and TRBJ2-4, with 10 nucleotides matching TRBD2. Sequenced material: PBMCs. The receptor was isolated from a woman between 40 and 55 years old in good health and CMV-seropositive. CDR3 in DNA: TGTGCCAGCAGCTTCACTAGCGGGACCACGAAAAACATTCAGTACTTC. Amino acids: CASSFTSGTTKNIQYF.